A single sample gave rise to the 11 T cell receptor beta chains below, sequenced in a study of blood T cell repertoires in COVID-19. Clones were read by immunoSEQ multiplex PCR, and TCRdb kept only the in-frame ones, dropping some. The table records roughly 150,000 clones, 70% to 90% of them present only once. Sequenced material: peripheral blood. The receptors were sampled from a human donor in a cohort sampled during active COVID-19.

The chain links TRBV29-1 to TRBJ2-7, with 7 bases matching TRBD2. Germline CDR1 is SQVTM and CDR2 is ANQGSEA. V lost 4 bases, J lost 6 bases, and 6 bases stayed unmatched. The CDR3 has 12 amino acids. CDR3 sequence: CSVGPGGGEQYF. CDR3 in DNA: TGCAGCGTTGGTCCGGGCGGGGGCGAGCAGTACTTC.

This sequence joins TRBV27 and TRBJ1-1; D might be TRBD1 (5 bases). The V gene's germline CDR1 is MNHEY and CDR2 SMNVEV (reference sequence). Trimming stripped 4 bases from V and 5 bases from J, with 11 bases between. The CDR3 has 13 amino acids. The CDR3 nucleotides read TGTGCCAGCAGTTCCACAGGTTGGACTGAAGCTTTCTTT. Encoded protein: CASSSTGWTEAFF.

The gene calls are TRBV7-3 and TRBJ2-3, with 10 nucleotides matching TRBD2. Germline loops: CDR1 SGHTA, CDR2 FQGTGA. The junction had 12 bases not matched to a gene; V was cut back by 5 bases and J by 4 bases. The CDR3 has 17 amino acids. This CDR3 reads CASSPTTQREGADTQYF. The CDR3 DNA follows: TGTGCCAGCAGCCCCACAACCCAGCGGGAGGGCGCAGATACGCAGTATTTT.

The V and J genes are TRBV4-2 and TRBJ2-1; perhaps TRBD1 as D (6 bases). This CDR3 comprises 16 residues. The germline CDR1 and CDR2 sequences are LGHNA and YNFKEQ. V dropped 1 base and J dropped 1 base, with 11 bases sitting between them. The CDR3 DNA sequence: TGTGCCAGCAGCCAAGTTAGCCAGGGGTCCTACAATGAGCAGTTCTTC. Its protein is CASSQVSQGSYNEQFF.

This chain joins TRBV5-4 and TRBJ1-3; D gene unclear. This CDR3 spans 12 amino acids. The V gene's germline CDR1 is SGHNT and CDR2 YYREEE (reference sequence). Trimming removed 4 bases at V and 5 bases at J, with 7 bases between. DNA of the CDR3: TGTGCCAGCAGCCATGACAGAAACACCATATATTTT. It is translated as CASSHDRNTIYF.

This sequence joins TRBV10-2 and TRBJ1-4, with TRBD1 matching over 7 bases. The CDR3 is made up of 19 amino acids. J gave up 8 bases and V 5 bases, and 23 bases lay outside the gene matches. Germline assignment: CDR1 WSHSY and CDR2 SAAADI. This CDR3 is CASSQGLGGRTGDQEKLFF. CDR3 nucleotide sequence: TGCGCCAGCAGTCAAGGATTAGGTGGGAGGACAGGCGATCAGGAAAAACTGTTTTTT.

The chain has TRBV7-8 and TRBJ2-1; 7 bases agree with TRBD2. This CDR3 has 14 amino acids. Germline V gene lookup returns CDR1 SGHVS and CDR2 FQNEAQ. V shed 1 base, J shed 8 bases, and the junction held 5 bases outside the gene matches. DNA for the CDR3: TGTGCCAGCAGCTTAGGTTTTGGGGGGGATGAGCAGTTCTTC. Translated, it gives CASSLGFGGDEQFF.

This chain links TRBV3-1 (or the pseudogene TRBV3-2) with TRBJ1-5; no clear D. The germline V and J ends were trimmed by 3 bases and 5 bases, with 5 bases remaining between them. The CDR3 runs to 12 residues. CDR1 is LGHDT and CDR2 is YNNKEL in the germline V gene (reference sequence). In DNA, the CDR3 is TGTGCCAGCAGCCATACAGATCAGCCCCAGCATTTT. Translated, it gives CASSHTDQPQHF.

The chain combines TRBV27 with TRBJ2-7; 7 bases map to TRBD2. V lost 4 bases to trimming and J lost 4 bases; unmatched junction nucleotides: 4. Germline V gene lookup returns CDR1 MNHEY and CDR2 SMNVEV (reference sequence). There are 13 residues in the CDR3. CDR3 amino acids: CASSSGLTYEQYF. The DNA of the CDR3 is TGTGCCAGCAGTTCGGGACTAACTTACGAGCAGTACTTC.

The gene calls are TRBV7-2 and TRBJ2-2; 8 bases are a match to TRBD1. CDR1 and CDR2 (germline): SGHTA, FQGNSA. This CDR3 is built from 17 residues. V gave up 2 bases and J gave up 4 bases; unmatched junction bases: 9. The CDR3 nucleotides are TGTGCCAGCAGCTTAAAGAGAGGGACAGGTCTCACCGGGGAGCTGTTTTTT. This encodes CASSLKRGTGLTGELFF. Based on the CDR3 plus reference TRBV7-2 and TRBJ2-2, the full variable domain is GAGVSQSPSNKVTEKGKDVELRCDPISGHTALYWYRQSLGQGLEFLIYFQGNSAPDKSGLPSDRFSAERTGGSVSTLTIQRTQQEDSAVYLCASSLKRGTGLTGELFFGEGSRLTVL.

The CDR3 region is CASSPYPGDGELFF. CDR3 DNA sequence: TGTGCCAGCTCACCATATCCCGGGGACGGGGAGCTGTTTTTT. The J gene is TRBJ2-2, the V gene TRBV18, with D tentatively TRBD2 (5 bases). Germline lookup yields CDR1 KGHSH and CDR2 LQKENI. This CDR3 has 14 residues. V lost 2 bases and J lost 7, with 11 bases in between.